These 12 T cell receptor beta chains share one sample of origin, sequenced in a study of T cells in Graves' hyperthyroidism and ophthalmopathy. The CDR3 regions of TCR beta were amplified from RNA transcripts. The TCR CDR3 was amplified in a first-round RT-PCR using the HTBI primer set. TCRdb ran MiXCR on the multiplex PCR reads and lists one entry per CDR3 protein. The repertoire holds more than 550,000 distinct CDR3 sequences, with about 45% as singletons. What was sequenced was peripheral blood or thyroid tissue (not recorded which). The receptors originated from an adult man with Graves' disease, either hyperthyroidism or ophthalmopathy (not recorded which).

This clonotype was detected many times. This chain links TRBV24-1 with TRBJ2-5, with 8 bases lining up with TRBD1. The junction had 9 bases not matched to a gene; V was cut back by 3 bases and J by 4 bases. Germline CDR1 reads KGHDR; CDR2 reads SFDVKD. CDR3 length: 16 residues. CDR3 in DNA: TGTGCCACCAGTGATCCCCAAGCAGGGGGCGGAGAGACCCAGTACTTC. It is translated as CATSDPQAGGGETQYF.

This clonotype has just a few counts. The genes are TRBV28 and TRBJ2-5; 7 bases match TRBD2. The trim removed 5 bases at V and 4 bases at J, leaving 4 bases unmatched. The CDR3 runs to 13 residues. Looked up from germline, CDR1 is MDHEN and CDR2 is SYDVKM. The CDR3 DNA is TGTGCCAGCAGTGGACTAGACGCAGAGACCCAGTACTTC. It yields the protein CASSGLDAETQYF.

This clonotype was found a few times. V is TRBV20-1 and J is TRBJ1-5; D possibly corresponds to TRBD1 (5 bases). There are 15 residues in the CDR3. Germline V gene lookup returns CDR1 DFQATT and CDR2 SNEGSKA (reference sequence). Trimming shortened V by 4 bases and J by 4 bases, and 17 bases separated the two germline ends. CDR3: CSATPSIRENQPQHF. DNA for the CDR3: TGCAGTGCTACCCCCTCCATCAGGGAGAATCAGCCCCAGCATTTT.

As for this clonotype: Given a much more abundant clone one base away, this may be a read error. This chain uses TRBV24-1 with TRBJ1-1; D unclear. The CDR3 has 11 residues. Germline V CDR1 and CDR2: KGHDR, SFDVKD. Trimming removed 9 bases at V and 6 bases at J, with 10 bases between. CDR3 protein: CATAFGAEAFF. The CDR3 coding sequence is TGTGCCACCGCTTTTGGTGCTGAAGCTTTCTTT.

This clonotype has more than one count but fewer than ten. The V and J genes are TRBV2 and TRBJ1-1; 9 bases map to TRBD1. CDR1 and CDR2 (germline): SNHLY, FYNNEI. The junction had 7 bases not matched to a gene; V was cut back by 5 bases and J by 6 bases. The CDR3 extends over 14 amino acids. The CDR3 coding sequence is TGTGCCAGCAGTCCCCGGACAGGGGAGGCTGAAGCTTTCTTT. It specifies CASSPRTGEAEAFF.

The sample holds one count of this clonotype. This chain joins TRBV2 and TRBJ1-1; tentative D call: TRBD1 (5 bases). The germline V gene encodes CDR1 SNHLY and CDR2 FYNNEI. Trimming removed 8 bases at V and 0 bases at J, with 13 bases between. This CDR3 comprises 14 residues. For the CDR3, the DNA is TGTGCCAGCGTGGTGACAGCACTGAACACTGAAGCTTTCTTT. Translating gives CASVVTALNTEAFF.

V is TRBV2 and J is TRBJ1-3; maybe TRBD1 (5 bases). V was cut by 4 bases and J by 4 bases, with 11 bases left in between. CDR1 SNHLY and CDR2 FYNNEI come from the germline V gene. This CDR3 is 14 amino acids long. The CDR3 here is CASSGPGLGNTIYF. For the CDR3, the DNA is TGTGCCAGCAGTGGCCCGGGACTCGGAAACACCATATATTTT.

This sequence joins TRBV7-2 and TRBJ1-4, with no clear D. In germline, CDR1 is SGHTA, CDR2 FQGNSA. The CDR3 length is 15 residues. Trimming removed 5 bases at V and 0 bases at J, with 10 bases between. CDR3 sequence reads: CASSVDSATNEKLFF. CDR3 bases: TGTGCCAGCAGCGTTGATAGTGCAACTAATGAAAAACTGTTTTTT. The complete variable domain, with remaining parts taken from reference TRBV7-2 and TRBJ1-4, reads GAGVSQSPSNKVTEKGKDVELRCDPISGHTALYWYRQSLGQGLEFLIYFQGNSAPDKSGLPSDRFSAERTGGSVSTLTIQRTQQEDSAVYLCASSVDSATNEKLFFGSGTQLSVL.

This clonotype was recorded many times. The chain has TRBV2 and TRBJ1-3; D remains ambiguous. The CDR3 runs 16 residues. Germline lookup yields CDR1 SNHLY and CDR2 FYNNEI. The ends were cut back, 1 base at V and 0 bases at J, with 10 bases in the middle. The CDR3 here is CASSEVGSLSGNTIYF. The DNA for the CDR3 is TGTGCCAGCAGTGAAGTAGGCAGCCTCTCTGGAAACACCATATATTTT.

This clonotype was counted between two and nine times. The chain combines TRBV20-1 with TRBJ2-7; 9 bases agree with TRBD2. V gave up 4 bases and J gave up 6 bases; unmatched junction bases: 7. The CDR3 is 13 amino acids. Germline CDR1 is DFQATT and CDR2 is SNEGSKA (reference sequence). The CDR3 reads CSAKRLAGIEQYF. In nucleotides, the CDR3 is TGCAGTGCTAAGCGGCTAGCGGGGATCGAGCAGTACTTC.

This chain connects TRBV2 to TRBJ2-5; 10 positions agree with TRBD1. The CDR3 is made up of 15 amino acids. The ends lost 4 bases at V and 9 bases at J; junction bases unmatched: 11. Looked up from germline, CDR1 is SNHLY and CDR2 is FYNNEI. CDR3 nucleotide sequence: TGTGCCAGCAGTGTGTGGGACAGGGGCAATCAGCCCCAGTACTTC. Translating it yields CASSVWDRGNQPQYF.

This clonotype was seen repeatedly, ten times or more. The rearrangement uses TRBV29-1 and TRBJ2-7, with D tentatively TRBD1 or TRBD2 (7 bases each). In germline, CDR1 is SQVTM, CDR2 ANQGSEA. V lost 3 bases and J 8 bases, leaving 11 bases between the germline ends. There are 11 residues in the CDR3. In DNA form, the CDR3 reads TGCAGCGTTGAGGGAGGGGGCCAGCAGTACTTC. It codes for CSVEGGGQQYF.